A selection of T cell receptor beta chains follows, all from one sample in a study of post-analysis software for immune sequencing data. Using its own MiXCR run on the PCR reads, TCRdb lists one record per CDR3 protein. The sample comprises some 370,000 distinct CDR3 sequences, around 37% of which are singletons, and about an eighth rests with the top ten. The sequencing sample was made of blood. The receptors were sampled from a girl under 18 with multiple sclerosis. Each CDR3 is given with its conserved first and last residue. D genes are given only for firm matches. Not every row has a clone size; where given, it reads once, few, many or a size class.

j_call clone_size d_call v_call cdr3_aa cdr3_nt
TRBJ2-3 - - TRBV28 CACKTLTDTQYF TGTGCCTGCAAGACGTTGACAGATACGCAGTATTTT
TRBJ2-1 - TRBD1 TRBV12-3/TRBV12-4 CASSLSGTGDYNEQFF TGTGCCAGCAGTCTCTCCGGGACAGGGGATTACAATGAGCAGTTCTTC
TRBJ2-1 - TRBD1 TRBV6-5 CASSYDRVSYNEQFF TGTGCCAGCAGTTACGACAGGGTTTCCTACAATGAGCAGTTCTTC
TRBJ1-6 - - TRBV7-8 CASSLARGVNSPLHF TGTGCCAGCAGCTTAGCGCGGGGTGTGAACTCACCCCTCCACTTT
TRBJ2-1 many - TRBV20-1 CSARPLTGTSTGSEQFF TGCAGTGCTAGACCGCTAACCGGGACTTCAACGGGTAGTGAGCAGTTCTTC
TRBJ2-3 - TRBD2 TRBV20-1 CSARDTLAGVADTQYF TGCAGTGCTAGGGACACTCTAGCGGGGGTGGCAGATACGCAGTATTTT
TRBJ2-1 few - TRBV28 CASSPGGPLYNEQFF TGTGCCAGCAGCCCTGGGGGACCCCTCTACAATGAGCAGTTCTTC
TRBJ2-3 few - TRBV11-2 CASSDPGLPTDTQYF TGTGCCAGCAGCGACCCGGGACTCCCCACAGATACGCAGTATTTT
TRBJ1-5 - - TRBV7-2 CASSLGGTDYSNQPQHF TGTGCCAGCAGCTTAGGCGGGACGGATTATAGCAATCAGCCCCAGCATTTT
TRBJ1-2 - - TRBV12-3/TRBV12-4 CASNPSRLLLNYGYTF TGTGCCAGCAACCCGTCCCGACTTCTTCTAAACTATGGCTACACCTTC
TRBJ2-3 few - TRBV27 CASSWGLAAPNTQYF TGTGCCAGCAGTTGGGGGCTAGCGGCCCCAAATACGCAGTATTTT
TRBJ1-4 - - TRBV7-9 CASSPITGLREKLFF TGTGCCAGCAGCCCTATCACAGGGTTAAGGGAAAAACTGTTTTTT
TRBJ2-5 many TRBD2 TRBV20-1 CSAGTSQETQYF TGCAGTGCTGGGACTAGCCAAGAGACCCAGTACTTC
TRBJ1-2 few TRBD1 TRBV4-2 CASSQDRGGGQGGYTF TGTGCCAGCAGCCAAGATCGAGGAGGGGGACAGGGCGGCTACACCTTC
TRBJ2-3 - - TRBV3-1 CASSPMGHTITDTQYF TGTGCCAGCAGCCCAATGGGACATACTATCACAGATACGCAGTATTTT
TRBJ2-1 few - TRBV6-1 CASRPTSNEQFF TGTGCCAGCAGACCTACTAGCAATGAGCAGTTCTTC
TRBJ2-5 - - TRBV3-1 CASSQSTGETQYF TGTGCCAGCAGCCAATCTACTGGGGAGACCCAGTACTTC
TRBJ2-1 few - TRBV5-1 CASSLVGQGWSYNEQFF TGCGCCAGCAGCTTGGTGGGGCAGGGGTGGTCCTACAATGAGCAGTTCTTC
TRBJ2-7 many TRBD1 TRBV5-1 CASSSPGQTYEQYF TGCGCCAGCAGCTCCCCGGGACAGACCTACGAGCAGTACTTC
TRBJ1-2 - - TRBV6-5 CASRESWENYGYTF TGTGCCAGCAGGGAGAGTTGGGAGAACTATGGCTACACCTTC
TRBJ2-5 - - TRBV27 CASSPLAVQETQYF TGTGCCAGCAGTCCTCTGGCAGTCCAAGAGACCCAGTACTTC
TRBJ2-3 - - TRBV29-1 CSVETQDRTDTQYF TGCAGCGTTGAAACCCAGGACCGCACAGATACGCAGTATTTT
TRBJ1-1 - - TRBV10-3 CAISVVQGGLEAFF TGTGCCATCAGTGTGGTACAGGGTGGCCTGGAAGCTTTCTTT
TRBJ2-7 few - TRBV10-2 CASSEREYEQYF TGCGCCAGCAGTGAGAGGGAGTACGAGCAGTACTTC
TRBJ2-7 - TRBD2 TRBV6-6 CSSGGPRSYEQYF TGTTCGAGCGGGGGGCCAAGGTCCTACGAGCAGTACTTC
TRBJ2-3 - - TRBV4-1 CASSQVPAGKLTDTQYF TGCGCCAGCAGCCAAGTCCCTGCGGGCAAACTCACAGATACGCAGTATTTT